Sequencing of this T cell receptor (beta chain) was carried out in a study of T cell responses to AZD1222 COVID-19 vaccine. Study-wide points: The number of AZD1222 recipients seropositive at baseline was only five to seven. Donors were chiefly white British, with a greater number of females, and clonal diversity was perhaps underestimated. The study found Spike-specific TCR breadth and depth rose after two AZD1222 doses.

The V gene end was trimmed by 5 bases and the J gene end by 4 bases; junction bases not matched to a gene: 2. Germline V lookup: CDR1 KGHSH, CDR2 LQKENI. The CDR3 length is 13 residues. Analysis merged second doses at about 4 or about 12 weeks. Points on this clone: Its cognate antigen is unknown.

Generated by immunoSEQ multiplex PCR, the TCRdb table keeps only in-frame clones and is missing some. The data contain some 140,000 clones, around 90% of them singletons. V gene TRBV18 combines with J gene TRBJ1-3, with 7 bases matching TRBD1. The sample consisted of peripheral blood, taken 28 days after the second AZD1222 dose. The sequence came from an adult who received the AZD1222 COVID-19 vaccine. The DNA of the CDR3 is TGTGCCAGCTCAACAGGGGACGGAAACACCATATATTTT. The encoded protein is CASSTGDGNTIYF. Full variable domain (missing parts from reference TRBV18 and TRBJ1-3): NAGVMQNPRHLVRRRGQEARLRCSPMKGHSHVYWYRQLPEEGLKFMVYLQKENIIDESGMPKERFSAEFPKEGPSILRIQQVVRGDSAAYFCASSTGDGNTIYFGEGSWLTVV.